This T cell receptor beta chain comes out of a study of cytomegalovirus exposure and HLA in healthy donors. This clone was seen a single time. Germline CDR1 is LGHNA and CDR2 is YSLEER. V was shortened by 3 bases and J by 0 bases, with 6 bases between the two germline ends. CDR3 length: 13 amino acids. It was with 60 Vbeta and 13 Jbeta primers that the PCR ran. The data were produced by immunoSEQ multiplex PCR, yet TCRdb's version contains in-frame clones alone and is incomplete. The table records 95,000 to 100,000 clones, about 80% of them present only once. The sequencing sample was made of PBMCs. The source of this sequence is a man aged 35 to 55 in good health and CMV-seronegative. The V and J genes are TRBV4-3 and TRBJ2-7; D is ambiguous. CDR3 nucleotides: TGCGCCAGCAGCCACGACACCTCCTACGAGCAGTACTTC. Translation: CASSHDTSYEQYF.